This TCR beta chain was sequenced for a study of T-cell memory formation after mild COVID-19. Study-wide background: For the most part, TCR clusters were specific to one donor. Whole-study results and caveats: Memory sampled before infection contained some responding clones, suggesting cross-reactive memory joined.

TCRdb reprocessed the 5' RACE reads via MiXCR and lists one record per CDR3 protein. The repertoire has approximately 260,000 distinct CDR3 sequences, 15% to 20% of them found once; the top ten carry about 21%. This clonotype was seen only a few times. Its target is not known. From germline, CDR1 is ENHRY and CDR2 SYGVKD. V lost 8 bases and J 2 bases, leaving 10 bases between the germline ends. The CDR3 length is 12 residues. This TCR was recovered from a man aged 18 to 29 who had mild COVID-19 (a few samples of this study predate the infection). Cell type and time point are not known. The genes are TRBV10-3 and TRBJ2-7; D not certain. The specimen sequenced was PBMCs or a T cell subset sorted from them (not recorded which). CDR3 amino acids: CAIGQRTYEQYF. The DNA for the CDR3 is TGTGCCATCGGTCAGAGGACCTACGAGCAGTACTTC.